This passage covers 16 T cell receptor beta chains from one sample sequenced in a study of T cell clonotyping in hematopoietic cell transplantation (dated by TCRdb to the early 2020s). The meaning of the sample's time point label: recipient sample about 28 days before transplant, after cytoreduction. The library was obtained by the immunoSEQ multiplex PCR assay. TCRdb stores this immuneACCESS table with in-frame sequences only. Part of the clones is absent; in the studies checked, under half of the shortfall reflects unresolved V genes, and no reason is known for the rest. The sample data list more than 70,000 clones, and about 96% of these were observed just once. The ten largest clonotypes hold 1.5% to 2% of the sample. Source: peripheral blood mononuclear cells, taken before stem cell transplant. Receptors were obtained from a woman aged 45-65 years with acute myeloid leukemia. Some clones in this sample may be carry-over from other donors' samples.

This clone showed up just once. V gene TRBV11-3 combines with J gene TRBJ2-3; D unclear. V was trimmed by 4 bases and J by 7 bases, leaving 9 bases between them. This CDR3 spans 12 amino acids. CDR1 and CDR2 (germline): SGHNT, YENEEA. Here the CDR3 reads CASSSDFNTQYF. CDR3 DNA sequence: TGTGCCAGCAGCTCAGACTTCAATACGCAGTATTTT.

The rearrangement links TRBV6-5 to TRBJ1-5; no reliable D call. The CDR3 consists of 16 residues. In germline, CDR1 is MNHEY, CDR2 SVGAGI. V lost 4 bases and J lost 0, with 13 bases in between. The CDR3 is CASSSTDGYSNQPQHF. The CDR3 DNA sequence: TGTGCCAGCAGTTCAACTGACGGGTATAGCAATCAGCCCCAGCATTTT.

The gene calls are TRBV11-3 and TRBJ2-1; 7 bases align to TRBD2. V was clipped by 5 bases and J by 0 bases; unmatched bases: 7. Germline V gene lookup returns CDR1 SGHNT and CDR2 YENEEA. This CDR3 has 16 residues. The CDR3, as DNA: TGTGCCAGCAGCAAAAGTCCGGGGGGCTCCTACAATGAGCAGTTCTTC. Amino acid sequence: CASSKSPGGSYNEQFF. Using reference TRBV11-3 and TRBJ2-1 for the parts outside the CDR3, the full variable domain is EAGVVQSPRYKIIEKKQPVAFWCNPISGHNTLYWYLQNLGQGPELLIRYENEEAVDDSQLPKDRFSAERLKGVDSTLKIQPAELGDSAVYLCASSKSPGGSYNEQFFGPGTRLTVL.

The CDR3 is CASSRGQVSTDTQYF. CDR3 nucleotides: TGTGCCAGCAGTAGAGGACAGGTTAGCACAGATACGCAGTATTTT. This rearrangement joins TRBV6-5 to TRBJ2-3; TRBD1 aligns across 7 bases. Trimming cost V 5 bases and J 0 bases; bases outside gene matches: 5. The CDR3 totals 15 residues. CDR1 is MNHEY, CDR2 SVGAGI, per germline.

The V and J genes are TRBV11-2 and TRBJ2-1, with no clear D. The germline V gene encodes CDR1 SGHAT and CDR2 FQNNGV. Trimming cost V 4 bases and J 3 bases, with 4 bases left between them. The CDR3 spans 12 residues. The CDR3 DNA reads TGTGCCAGCAGCTCGAACTACAATGAGCAGTTCTTC. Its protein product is CASSSNYNEQFF.

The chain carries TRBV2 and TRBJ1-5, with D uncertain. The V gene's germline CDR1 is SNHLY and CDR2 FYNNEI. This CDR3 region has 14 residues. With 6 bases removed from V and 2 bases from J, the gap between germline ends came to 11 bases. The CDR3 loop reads CASRGWGGNQPQHF. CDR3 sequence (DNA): TGTGCCAGCAGGGGCTGGGGTGGCAATCAGCCCCAGCATTTT. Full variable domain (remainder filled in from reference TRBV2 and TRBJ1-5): EPEVTQTPSHQVTQMGQEVILRCVPISNHLYFYWYRQILGQKVEFLVSFYNNEISEKSEIFDDQFSVERPDGSNFTLKIRSTKLEDSAMYFCASRGWGGNQPQHFGDGTRLSIL.

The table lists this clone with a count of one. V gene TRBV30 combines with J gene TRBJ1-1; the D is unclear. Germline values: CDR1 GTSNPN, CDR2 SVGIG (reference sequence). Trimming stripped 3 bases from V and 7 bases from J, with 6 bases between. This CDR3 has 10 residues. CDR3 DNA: TGTGCCTGGAGAAACCTTGAAGCTTTCTTT. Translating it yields CAWRNLEAFF.

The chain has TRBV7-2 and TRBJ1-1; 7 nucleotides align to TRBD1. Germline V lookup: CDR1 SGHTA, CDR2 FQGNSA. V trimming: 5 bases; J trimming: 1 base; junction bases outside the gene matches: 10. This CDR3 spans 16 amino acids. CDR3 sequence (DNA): TGTGCCAGCAGCGGCACTCAGGGGGTGGGGAACACTGAAGCTTTCTTT. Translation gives CASSGTQGVGNTEAFF.

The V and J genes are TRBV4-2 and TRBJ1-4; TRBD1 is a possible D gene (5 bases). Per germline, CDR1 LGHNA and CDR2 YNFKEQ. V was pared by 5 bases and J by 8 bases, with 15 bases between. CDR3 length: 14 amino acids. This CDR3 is CASSKGGGDEKLFF. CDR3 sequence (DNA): TGTGCCAGCAGCAAGGGTGGGGGAGACGAAAAACTGTTTTTT.

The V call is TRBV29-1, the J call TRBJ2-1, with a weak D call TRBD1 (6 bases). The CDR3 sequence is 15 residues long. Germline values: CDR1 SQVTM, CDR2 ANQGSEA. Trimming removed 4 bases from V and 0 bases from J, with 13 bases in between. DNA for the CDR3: TGCAGCGTTGTAAAGGGGGAGATCTCCTACAATGAGCAGTTCTTC. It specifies CSVVKGEISYNEQFF.

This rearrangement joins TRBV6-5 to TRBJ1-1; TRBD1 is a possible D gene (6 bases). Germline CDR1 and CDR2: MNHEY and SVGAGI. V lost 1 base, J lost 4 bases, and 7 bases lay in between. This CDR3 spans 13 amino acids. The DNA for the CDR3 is TGTGCCAGCAGTTACTACAGGGCCACTGAAGCTTTCTTT. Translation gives CASSYYRATEAFF.

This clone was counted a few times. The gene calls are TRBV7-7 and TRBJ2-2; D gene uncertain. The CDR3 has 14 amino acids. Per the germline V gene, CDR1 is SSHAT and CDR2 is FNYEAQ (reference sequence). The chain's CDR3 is CATQHFKGSGELFF. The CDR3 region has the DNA TGTGCTACCCAGCACTTTAAAGGATCCGGGGAGCTGTTTTTT.

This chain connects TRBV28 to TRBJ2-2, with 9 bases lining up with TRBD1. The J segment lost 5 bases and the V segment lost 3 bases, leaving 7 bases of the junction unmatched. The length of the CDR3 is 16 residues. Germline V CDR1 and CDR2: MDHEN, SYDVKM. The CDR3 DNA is TGTGCCAGCAGTTTCCCAACCGGGACAGGGACCGGGGAGCTGTTTTTT. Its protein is CASSFPTGTGTGELFF. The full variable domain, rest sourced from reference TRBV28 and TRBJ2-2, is DVKVTQSSRYLVKRTGEKVFLECVQDMDHENMFWYRQDPGLGLRLIYFSYDVKMKEKGDIPEGYSVSREKKERFSLILESASTNQTSMYLCASSFPTGTGTGELFFGEGSRLTVL.

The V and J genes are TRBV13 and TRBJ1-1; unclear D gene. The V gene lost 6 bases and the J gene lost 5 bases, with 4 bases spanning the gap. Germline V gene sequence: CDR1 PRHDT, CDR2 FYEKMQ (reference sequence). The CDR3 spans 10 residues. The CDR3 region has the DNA TGTGCCAGCAGGGGGACTGAAGCTTTCTTT. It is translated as CASRGTEAFF.

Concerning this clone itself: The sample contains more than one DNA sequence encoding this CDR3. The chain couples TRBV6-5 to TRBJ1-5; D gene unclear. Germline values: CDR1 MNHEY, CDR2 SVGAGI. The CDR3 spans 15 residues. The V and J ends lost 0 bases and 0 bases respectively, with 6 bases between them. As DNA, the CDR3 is TGTGCCAGCAGTTACTCGTGGGGTAGCAATCAGCCCCAGCATTTT. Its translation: CASSYSWGSNQPQHF.

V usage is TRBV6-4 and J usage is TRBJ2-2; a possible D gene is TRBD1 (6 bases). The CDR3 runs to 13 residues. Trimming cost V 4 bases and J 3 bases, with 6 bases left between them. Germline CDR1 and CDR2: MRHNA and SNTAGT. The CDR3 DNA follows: TGTGCCAGCAGTGGGACAGACACCGGGGAGCTGTTTTTT. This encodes CASSGTDTGELFF.